A single T cell receptor beta chain is shown here with its context. As yet, its antigen is unknown. Trimming removed 6 bases from V and 5 bases from J, with 10 bases in between. The CDR3 sequence is 13 residues long. CDR1 is MNHNY and CDR2 is SVGAGI in the germline V gene (reference sequence). Following extraction, RNA underwent reverse transcription to cDNA, which served as the sequencing template. Clones were sequenced by immunoSEQ multiplex PCR, and TCRdb holds only the in-frame ones, with some missing. This sample yields approximately 210,000 clones, of which over 40% are seen a single time; approximately 2.4% belongs to the top ten. These data belong to a study of CD8+ T cells in alopecia areata. The study's findings and limits: Many expanded lesional clones remained in scalp and blood on tofacitinib.

Stated treatment: oral pan-JAK inhibitor, 5-10 mg twice daily. The sequencing here drew on CD4+ T cells sorted from blood, taken around week 36, from a patient treated with tofacitinib. V gene TRBV6-6 combines with J gene TRBJ1-4; perhaps TRBD1 as D (5 bases). This clonotype was obtained from a human donor with alopecia areata. The CDR3 is CASSPRDNEKLFF. In nucleotides, the CDR3 is TGTGCCAGCAGCCCCCGGGACAATGAAAAACTGTTTTTT.